Listed here is a single T cell receptor (beta chain). The junction and the germline gene differ at one end; a read error may be behind it. The data were taken from a study of cytomegalovirus exposure and HLA in healthy donors. In the PCR, 60 Vbeta and 13 Jbeta primers were used. The assay was immunoSEQ multiplex PCR, and TCRdb's table has in-frame clones only and misses some. The sample contains roughly 180,000 clones, 70% to 80% of which appear only once. The sequence derives from a female donor in good health and CMV-seronegative. Input material: PBMCs.

The chain's CDR3 is CASSHGSNLASRPCF. CDR3 DNA: TGTGCCAGCAGCCATGGTTCAAATTTAGCCAGTCGTCCGTGCTTC. The chain carries TRBV5-4 and TRBJ2-4; the D is unclear. The germline CDR1 and CDR2 sequences are SGHNT and YYREEE (reference sequence). The CDR3 totals 15 residues.